Here is one TCR beta chain with its context. This record belongs to a study of blood T cells in healthy people across ages. V gave up 9 bases and J gave up 2 bases, with 7 bases separating them. The CDR3 runs to 11 residues. CDR1 and CDR2 (germline): SNHLY, FYNNEI. It was with a sample-barcoded 5' primer and a J-beta primer mix that a second PCR of roughly 6 to 11 cycles was run. A 12-random-nucleotide template-switch adaptor tagged each cDNA molecule. TCRdb reprocessed the 5' RACE reads with MiXCR, giving one entry per CDR3 protein. The sample lists about 1,800,000 distinct CDR3 sequences; approximately 28% were seen once.

The sample was blood. The source is a woman in her 30s in good health. The chain is built from TRBV2 and TRBJ2-5; no clear D. CDR3 coding DNA: TGTGCCAGGTCTGGACAAGAGACCCAGTACTTC. Protein sequence: CARSGQETQYF.